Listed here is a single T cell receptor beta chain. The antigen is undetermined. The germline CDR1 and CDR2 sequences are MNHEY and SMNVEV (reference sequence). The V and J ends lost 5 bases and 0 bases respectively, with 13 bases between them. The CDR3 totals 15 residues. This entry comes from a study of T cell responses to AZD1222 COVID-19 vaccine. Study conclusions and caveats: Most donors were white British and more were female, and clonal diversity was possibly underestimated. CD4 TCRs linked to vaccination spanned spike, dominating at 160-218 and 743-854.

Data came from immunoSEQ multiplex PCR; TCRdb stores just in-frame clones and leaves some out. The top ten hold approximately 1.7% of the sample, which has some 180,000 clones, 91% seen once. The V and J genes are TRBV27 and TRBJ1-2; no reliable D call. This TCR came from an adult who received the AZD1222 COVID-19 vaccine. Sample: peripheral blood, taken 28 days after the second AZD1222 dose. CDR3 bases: TGTGCCAGCAGTCACTACAGCGCAACTAACTATGGCTACACCTTC. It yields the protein CASSHYSATNYGYTF.